This record concerns one T cell receptor beta chain sequence. As yet, its antigen is unknown. Trimming stripped 0 bases from V and 10 bases from J, with 10 bases between. The germline CDR1 and CDR2 sequences are LGHDT and YNNKEL (reference sequence). The CDR3 consists of 13 residues. This entry comes from a study of Ad26.COV2.S vaccination and SARS-CoV-2 variants. Study outcomes and limitations: Assessments of TCR breadth and depth may have underestimated the total T cell responses. In vaccinated individuals, spike-specific CD8+ and CD4+ T cell responses reportedly displayed substantial breadth.

Some clones are missing from TCRdb's copy, which holds only in-frame ones; the method was immunoSEQ multiplex PCR. The profile shows about 350,000 clones, less than 90% of them singletons. The sample's treatment: around 19 received Ad26.COV2.S at low or high dose, single or two shots; 5 received placebo; per-sample allocation not given. The samples date from day 63 after the first vaccine or placebo injection. The study used a vaccine consisting of an Ad26 vector that expressed Wuhan-strain SARS-CoV-2 spike. This receptor was obtained from a person between 18 and 60 years old who received the Ad26.COV2.S COVID-19 vaccine or a placebo. Specimen: peripheral blood, collected in a trial of Ad26.COV2.S vaccine versus placebo. The chain employs TRBV3-1 (or the pseudogene TRBV3-2) and TRBJ2-1; unclear D gene. DNA for the CDR3: TGTGCCAGCAGCCAAGAATCTAGGTCCGAGCAGTTCTTC. It codes for CASSQESRSEQFF.